This TCR beta chain was identified in a study of blood T cell repertoires in COVID-19. Clinical history as reported by participants underpinned cohort assignment. TCRdb keeps only in-frame clones here, not all; method: immunoSEQ multiplex PCR. The sample includes around 500,000 clones, roughly 90% of them seen just once. CDR3 length equals 15 residues. The germline gives CDR1 LGHDT, CDR2 YNNKEL (reference sequence). V was pared by 0 bases and J by 8 bases, with 15 bases between. The origin of this receptor is a woman between 40 and 50 years old who had recovered from COVID-19. The chain combines TRBV3-1 (or the pseudogene TRBV3-2) with TRBJ2-3, with D uncertain. The sequencing sample was made of PBMCs or T cells enriched from blood (not recorded which). CDR3 nucleotide sequence: TGTGCCAGCAGCCAAGAACCAGGTGAAAAGGCTACGCAGTATTTT. It is translated as CASSQEPGEKATQYF.